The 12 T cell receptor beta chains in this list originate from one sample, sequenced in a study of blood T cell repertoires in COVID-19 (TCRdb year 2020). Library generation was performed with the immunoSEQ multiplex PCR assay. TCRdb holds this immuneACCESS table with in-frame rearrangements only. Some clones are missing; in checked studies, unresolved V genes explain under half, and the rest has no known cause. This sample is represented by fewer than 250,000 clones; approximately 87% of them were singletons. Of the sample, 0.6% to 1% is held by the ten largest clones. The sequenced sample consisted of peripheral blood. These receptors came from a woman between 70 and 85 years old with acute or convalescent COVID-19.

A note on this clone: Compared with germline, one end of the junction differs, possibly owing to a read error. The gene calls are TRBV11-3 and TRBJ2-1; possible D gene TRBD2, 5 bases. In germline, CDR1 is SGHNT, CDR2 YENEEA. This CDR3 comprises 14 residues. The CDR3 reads CASSPRAGYSEQFF. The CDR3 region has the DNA TGTGCCAGCAGTCCCCGGGCGGGTTACAGTGAGCAGTTCTTC. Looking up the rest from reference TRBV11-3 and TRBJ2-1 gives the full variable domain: EAGVVQSPRYKIIEKKQPVAFWCNPISGHNTLYWYLQNLGQGPELLIRYENEEAVDDSQLPKDRFSAERLKGVDSTLKIQPAELGDSAVYLCASSPRAGYSEQFFGPGTRLTVL.

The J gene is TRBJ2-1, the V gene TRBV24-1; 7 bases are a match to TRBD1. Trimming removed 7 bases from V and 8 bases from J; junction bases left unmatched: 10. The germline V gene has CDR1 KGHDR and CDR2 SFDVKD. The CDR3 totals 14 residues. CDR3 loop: CATRSFRGSDEQFF. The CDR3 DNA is TGTGCCACCAGGTCTTTCAGGGGGTCAGATGAGCAGTTCTTC.

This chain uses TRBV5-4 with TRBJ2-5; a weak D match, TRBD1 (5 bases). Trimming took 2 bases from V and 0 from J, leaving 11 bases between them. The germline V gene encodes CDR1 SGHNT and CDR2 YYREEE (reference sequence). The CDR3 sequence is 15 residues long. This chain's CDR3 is CASSFAKGNQETQYF. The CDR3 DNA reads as TGTGCCAGCAGCTTTGCCAAGGGGAACCAAGAGACCCAGTACTTC.

The CDR3 DNA reads as TGCGCCAGCAGCTCCCCGGGGTACACGGAGACCCAGTACTTC. Translating gives CASSSPGYTETQYF. This chain uses TRBV5-1 with TRBJ2-5; possible D gene TRBD2, 5 bases. CDR1 and CDR2 from the germline V gene are SGHRS and YFSETQ. V lost 3 bases and J lost 5, with 14 bases in between. The CDR3 loop spans 14 amino acids.

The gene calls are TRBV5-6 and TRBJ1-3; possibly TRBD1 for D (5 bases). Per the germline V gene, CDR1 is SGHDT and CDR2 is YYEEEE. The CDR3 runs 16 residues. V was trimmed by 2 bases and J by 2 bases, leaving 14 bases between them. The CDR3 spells CASSLKSGVTGNTIYF. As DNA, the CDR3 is TGTGCCAGCAGCTTAAAGTCGGGGGTGACTGGAAACACCATATATTTT. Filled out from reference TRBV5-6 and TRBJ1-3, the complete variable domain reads DAGVTQSPTHLIKTRGQQVTLRCSPKSGHDTVSWYQQALGQGPQFIFQYYEEEERQRGNFPDRFSGHQFPNYSSELNVNALLLGDSALYLCASSLKSGVTGNTIYFGEGSWLTVV.

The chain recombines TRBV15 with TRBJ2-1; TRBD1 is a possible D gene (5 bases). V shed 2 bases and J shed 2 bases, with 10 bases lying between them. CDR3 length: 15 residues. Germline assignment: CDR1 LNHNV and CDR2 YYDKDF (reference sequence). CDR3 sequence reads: CATSRTDNPYNEQFF. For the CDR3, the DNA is TGTGCCACCAGCAGAACGGACAACCCCTACAATGAGCAGTTCTTC. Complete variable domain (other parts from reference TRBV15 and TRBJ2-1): DAMVIQNPRYQVTQFGKPVTLSCSQTLNHNVMYWYQQKSSQAPKLLFHYYDKDFNNEADTPDNFQSRRPNTSFCFLDIRSPGLGDTAMYLCATSRTDNPYNEQFFGPGTRLTVL.

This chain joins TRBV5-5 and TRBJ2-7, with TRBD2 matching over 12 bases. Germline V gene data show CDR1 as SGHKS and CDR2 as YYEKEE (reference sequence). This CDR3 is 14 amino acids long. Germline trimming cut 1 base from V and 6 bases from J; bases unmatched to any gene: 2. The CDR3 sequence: CASSLTSGRFEQYF. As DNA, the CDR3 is TGTGCCAGCAGCTTGACTAGCGGGAGGTTCGAGCAGTACTTC.

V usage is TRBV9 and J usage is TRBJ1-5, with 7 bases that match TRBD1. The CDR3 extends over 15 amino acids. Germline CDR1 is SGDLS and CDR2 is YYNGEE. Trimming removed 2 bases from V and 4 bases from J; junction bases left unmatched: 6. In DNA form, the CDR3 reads TGTGCCAGCAGCGTGGGGCAGGGGGAAAATCAGCCCCAGCATTTT. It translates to CASSVGQGENQPQHF.

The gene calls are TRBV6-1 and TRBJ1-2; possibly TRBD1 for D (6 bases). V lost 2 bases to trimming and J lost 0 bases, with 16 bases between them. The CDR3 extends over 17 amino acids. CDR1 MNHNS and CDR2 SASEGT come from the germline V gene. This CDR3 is CASSEKGVFPANYGYTF. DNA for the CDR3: TGTGCCAGCAGTGAAAAGGGGGTTTTTCCAGCTAACTATGGCTACACCTTC.

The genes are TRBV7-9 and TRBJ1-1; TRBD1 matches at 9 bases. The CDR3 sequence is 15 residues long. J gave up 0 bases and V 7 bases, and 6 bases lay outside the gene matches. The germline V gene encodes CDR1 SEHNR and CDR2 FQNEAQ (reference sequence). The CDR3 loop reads CASTQRQGVNTEAFF. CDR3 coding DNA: TGTGCCAGCACCCAAAGACAGGGGGTGAACACTGAAGCTTTCTTT.

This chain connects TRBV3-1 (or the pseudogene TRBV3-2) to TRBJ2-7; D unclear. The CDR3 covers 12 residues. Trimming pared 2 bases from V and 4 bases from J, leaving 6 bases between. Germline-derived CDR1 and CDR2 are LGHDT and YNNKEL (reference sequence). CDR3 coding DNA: TGTGCCAGCAGCCAAAACCGGTACGAGCAGTACTTC. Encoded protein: CASSQNRYEQYF.

CDR3 coding DNA: TGTGCCGCCGCAAAAATCGGGACTAGCGGGATAAATGAGCAGTTCTTC. Residues: CAAAKIGTSGINEQFF. This chain connects TRBV28 to TRBJ2-1; 13 bases are a match to TRBD2. The germline V gene has CDR1 MDHEN and CDR2 SYDVKM. The CDR3 sequence is 16 residues long. Unmatched junction bases numbered 14, after V lost 11 bases and J lost 7 bases. Drawing the rest from reference TRBV28 and TRBJ2-1, the complete variable domain is DVKVTQSSRYLVKRTGEKVFLECVQDMDHENMFWYRQDPGLGLRLIYFSYDVKMKEKGDIPEGYSVSREKKERFSLILESASTNQTSMYLCAAAKIGTSGINEQFFGPGTRLTVL.